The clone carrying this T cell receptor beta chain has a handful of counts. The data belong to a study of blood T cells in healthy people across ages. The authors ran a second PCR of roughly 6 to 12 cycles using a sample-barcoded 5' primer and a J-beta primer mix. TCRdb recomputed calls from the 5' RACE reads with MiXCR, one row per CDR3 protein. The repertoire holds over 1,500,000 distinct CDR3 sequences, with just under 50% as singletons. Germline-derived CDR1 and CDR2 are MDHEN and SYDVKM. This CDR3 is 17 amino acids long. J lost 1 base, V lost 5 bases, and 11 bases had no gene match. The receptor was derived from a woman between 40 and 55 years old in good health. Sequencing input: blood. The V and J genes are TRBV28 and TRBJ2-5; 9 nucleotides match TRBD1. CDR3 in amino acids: CASSPPYDRGGQETQYF. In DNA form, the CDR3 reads TGTGCCAGCAGTCCTCCCTATGACAGGGGGGGCCAAGAGACCCAGTACTTC.